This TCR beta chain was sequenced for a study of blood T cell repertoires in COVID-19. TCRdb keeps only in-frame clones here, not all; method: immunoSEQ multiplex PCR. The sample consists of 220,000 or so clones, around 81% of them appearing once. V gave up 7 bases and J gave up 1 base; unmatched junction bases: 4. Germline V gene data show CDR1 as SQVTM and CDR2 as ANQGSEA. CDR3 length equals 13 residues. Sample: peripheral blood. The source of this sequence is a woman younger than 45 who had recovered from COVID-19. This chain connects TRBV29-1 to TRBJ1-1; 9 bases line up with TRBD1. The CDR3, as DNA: TGCAGCGCTCCGGGACAGGGGAACACTGAAGCTTTCTTT. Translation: CSAPGQGNTEAFF. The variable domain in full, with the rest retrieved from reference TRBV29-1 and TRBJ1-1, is SAVISQKPSRDICQRGTSLTIQCQVDSQVTMMFWYRQQPGQSLTLIATANQGSEATYESGFVIDKFPISRPNLTFSTLTVSNMSPEDSSIYLCSAPGQGNTEAFFGQGTRLTVV.